The present TCR beta chain was sequenced within a study of CD4 T cell repertoires in COVID-19. TCRdb's copy holds only in-frame clones and misses some; the assay was immunoSEQ multiplex PCR. Here the sample spans approximately 79,000 clones, roughly 85% being singletons. A few counts support this clone. CDR3 length: 20 amino acids. Trimming removed 0 bases from V and 5 bases from J, with 28 bases in between. The chain combines TRBV23-1 with TRBJ1-2; D may be TRBD1 (6 bases). TRBV23-1 is marked as an open reading frame, function uncertain. The specimen comprised CD4+ T cells from peripheral blood, sampled after recovery from COVID-19. The TCR sequence derives from a human donor who had COVID-19. The CDR3 here is CASSQSQGLRYSAVGYGYTF. CDR3 DNA: TGCGCCAGCAGTCAATCTCAGGGGCTAAGGTACAGCGCCGTAGGGTATGGCTACACCTTC.